This TCR beta chain is from a study of OX40 agonist ivuxolimab in advanced cancers. This clone occurred once. Per the germline V gene, CDR1 is KGHSH and CDR2 is LQKENI. The CDR3 is 14 residues long. The V and J ends lost 2 bases and 3 bases respectively, with 8 bases between them. Measured with immunoSEQ multiplex PCR; TCRdb has only the in-frame clones, and not every one. The sample yields about 96,000 clones, roughly four fifths seen once. The receptor was derived from an adult with an advanced solid tumor such as melanoma, head and neck, liver or kidney cancer. This chain connects TRBV18 to TRBJ1-5; a weak D match, TRBD1 (6 bases). The input for sequencing was CD4+ or CD8+ T cells sorted from blood, taken in a trial of the OX40 agonist ivuxolimab. Written as DNA, the CDR3 is TGTGCCAGCTCACCAGGGGGGCCCAATCAGCCCCAGCATTTT. This sequence encodes CASSPGGPNQPQHF.